This TCR beta chain was sequenced in a study of cytotoxic CD8 clonotypes in ibrutinib-treated CLL. Turning to the study itself: The group held 11 relapsed/refractory and around 15 treatment-naive patients, with 17 to 18 IGHV unmutated.

Depths of 1 in 200,000 to 1 in 1 million T cells were the sequencing target. The assay was immunoSEQ multiplex PCR, and TCRdb's table has in-frame clones only and misses some. The repertoire consists of 250,000 to 350,000 clones, with around 77% occurring once and the leading ten covering approximately 5.6%. Findings and caveats of the study: Investigators sampled sustained-remission and progressing patients at differing times.

This clone was seen a few times. Its antigen is undetermined. The V end was cut by 4 bases, the J end by 2 bases, with 15 bases between. This CDR3 contains 15 residues. Germline V CDR1 and CDR2: LGHNA, YSLEER. The sequences come from PBMCs, collected at disease progression, from a patient treated with ibrutinib. V is TRBV4-3 and J is TRBJ2-7; D is perhaps TRBD1 (6 bases). This clonotype was obtained from a human donor with chronic lymphocytic leukemia. This CDR3 is CASSPEYRETYEQYF. The CDR3 coding sequence is TGCGCCAGCAGCCCCGAATACAGGGAGACCTACGAGCAGTACTTC.